A selection of T cell receptor beta chains follows, all from one sample in a study of OX40 agonist ivuxolimab in advanced cancers. Produced via immunoSEQ multiplex PCR; TCRdb's table is partial and in-frame only. Of approximately 49,000 clones in the sample, less than 85% were seen once. Sample: CD4+ or CD8+ T cells sorted from blood, taken in a trial of the OX40 agonist ivuxolimab. The origin of the receptors is an adult with an advanced solid tumor such as melanoma, head and neck, liver or kidney cancer. The CDR3 runs from the conserved cysteine through the conserved F or W. The order of the fields is clone size, D gene, V gene, J gene, CDR3 protein, CDR3 DNA. The D gene is left open where the match is weak. Clone size appears in some rows only: once, few, many, or a class for an expanded clone.

clone size: .
D gene: .
V gene: TRBV6-1
J gene: TRBJ1-3
CDR3 protein: CASRETPGYFGNTIYF
CDR3 DNA: TGTGCCAGCAGAGAAACCCCCGGGTACTTTGGAAACACCATATATTTT

clone size: .
D gene: .
V gene: TRBV25-1
J gene: TRBJ1-1
CDR3 protein: CASNRGGGTEAFF
CDR3 DNA: TGTGCCAGCAATAGGGGAGGAGGGACTGAAGCTTTCTTT

clone size: .
D gene: .
V gene: TRBV19
J gene: TRBJ2-3
CDR3 protein: CASSSTDTDTQYF
CDR3 DNA: TGTGCCAGTAGCTCGACAGACACAGATACGCAGTATTTT

clone size: .
D gene: .
V gene: TRBV11-1
J gene: TRBJ1-3
CDR3 protein: CASSEDGNTIYF
CDR3 DNA: TGTGCCAGCAGTGAGGACGGAAACACCATATATTTT

clone size: .
D gene: .
V gene: TRBV6-1
J gene: TRBJ2-1
CDR3 protein: CASTPTGFRNEQFF
CDR3 DNA: TGTGCCAGCACCCCGACGGGGTTTAGGAATGAGCAGTTCTTC

clone size: once
D gene: .
V gene: TRBV5-6
J gene: TRBJ2-5
CDR3 protein: CASSSLPDQETQYF
CDR3 DNA: TGTGCCAGCAGTTCCCTCCCGGACCAAGAGACCCAGTACTTC

clone size: .
D gene: TRBD1
V gene: TRBV7-2
J gene: TRBJ1-2
CDR3 protein: CASSSGQEVGYTF
CDR3 DNA: TGTGCCAGCAGCTCGGGACAGGAGGTTGGCTACACCTTC

clone size: .
D gene: .
V gene: TRBV6-6
J gene: TRBJ1-1
CDR3 protein: CASSPDSRGAFF
CDR3 DNA: TGTGCCAGCTCCCCCGACAGTCGAGGGGCTTTCTTT

clone size: .
D gene: .
V gene: TRBV7-3
J gene: TRBJ2-2
CDR3 protein: CASSPTWGELFF
CDR3 DNA: TGTGCCAGCAGCCCCACGTGGGGGGAGCTGTTTTTT

clone size: .
D gene: .
V gene: TRBV7-2
J gene: TRBJ1-1
CDR3 protein: CASSLGSAFF
CDR3 DNA: TGTGCCAGCAGCTTAGGGTCCGCTTTCTTT

clone size: .
D gene: TRBD2
V gene: TRBV28
J gene: TRBJ2-3
CDR3 protein: CASSFSSGGEGDTQYF
CDR3 DNA: TGTGCCAGCAGTTTTTCTAGCGGGGGGGAGGGAGATACGCAGTATTTT

clone size: .
D gene: .
V gene: TRBV25-1
J gene: TRBJ2-7
CDR3 protein: CASSSPGATEQYF
CDR3 DNA: TGTGCCAGCAGTTCCCCCGGAGCTACCGAGCAGTACTTC

clone size: .
D gene: TRBD1
V gene: TRBV9
J gene: TRBJ1-1
CDR3 protein: CASSVWGTGDEAFF
CDR3 DNA: TGTGCCAGCAGCGTTTGGGGAACAGGGGATGAAGCTTTCTTT

clone size: .
D gene: .
V gene: TRBV30
J gene: TRBJ1-5
CDR3 protein: CAWTSAGERQPQHF
CDR3 DNA: TGTGCCTGGACCTCGGCGGGGGAGCGTCAGCCCCAGCATTTT

clone size: once
D gene: TRBD2
V gene: TRBV6-5
J gene: TRBJ2-1
CDR3 protein: CASSYRRGASEQFF
CDR3 DNA: TGTGCCAGCAGTTACAGGCGGGGGGCGAGTGAGCAGTTCTTC

clone size: once
D gene: .
V gene: TRBV7-2
J gene: TRBJ1-1
CDR3 protein: CASSLESPGTFPNTEAFF
CDR3 DNA: TGTGCCAGCAGCTTAGAGAGTCCCGGGACATTCCCGAACACTGAAGCTTTCTTT

clone size: once
D gene: TRBD2
V gene: TRBV6-5
J gene: TRBJ2-3
CDR3 protein: CASSYGRGGQYF
CDR3 DNA: TGTGCCAGCAGTTACGGGAGGGGAGGGCAGTATTTT

clone size: .
D gene: .
V gene: TRBV5-1
J gene: TRBJ2-7
CDR3 protein: CASGTPYEQYF
CDR3 DNA: TGCGCCAGCGGGACCCCCTACGAGCAGTACTTC

clone size: .
D gene: TRBD2
V gene: TRBV6-5
J gene: TRBJ2-3
CDR3 protein: CASSYSGTNTDTQYF
CDR3 DNA: TGTGCCAGCAGTTACTCTGGGACTAACACAGATACGCAGTATTTT

clone size: .
D gene: .
V gene: TRBV7-6
J gene: TRBJ2-5
CDR3 protein: CASSLSGPSETQYF
CDR3 DNA: TGTGCCAGCAGCTTGTCCGGGCCCTCAGAGACCCAGTACTTC

clone size: .
D gene: .
V gene: TRBV7-9
J gene: TRBJ1-2
CDR3 protein: CASSPVGGAYGYTF
CDR3 DNA: TGTGCCAGCAGCCCGGTTGGGGGAGCCTATGGCTACACCTTC

clone size: once
D gene: .
V gene: TRBV5-1
J gene: TRBJ2-3
CDR3 protein: CASSLGEGTDTQYF
CDR3 DNA: TGCGCCAGCAGTCTAGGGGAAGGCACAGATACGCAGTATTTT

clone size: .
D gene: TRBD1
V gene: TRBV29-1
J gene: TRBJ1-4
CDR3 protein: CSVTGGSTNEKLFF
CDR3 DNA: TGCAGCGTGACAGGGGGCTCAACTAATGAAAAACTGTTTTTT

clone size: .
D gene: TRBD1
V gene: TRBV7-9
J gene: TRBJ1-1
CDR3 protein: CASSSWDRVTEAFF
CDR3 DNA: TGTGCCAGCAGCAGTTGGGACAGAGTCACTGAAGCTTTCTTT

clone size: .
D gene: TRBD2
V gene: TRBV10-1
J gene: TRBJ2-1
CDR3 protein: CASSGLAGAENEQFF
CDR3 DNA: TGCGCCAGCAGCGGACTAGCGGGGGCCGAAAATGAGCAGTTCTTC

clone size: .
D gene: TRBD2
V gene: TRBV11-3
J gene: TRBJ2-2
CDR3 protein: CASSHGGTGELFF
CDR3 DNA: TGTGCCAGCAGCCACGGGGGGACCGGGGAGCTGTTTTTT

clone size: .
D gene: .
V gene: TRBV10-3
J gene: TRBJ1-2
CDR3 protein: CAISEAMATPSAGYTF
CDR3 DNA: .

clone size: .
D gene: TRBD1
V gene: TRBV10-3
J gene: TRBJ2-5
CDR3 protein: CAIRQGAGEQETQYF
CDR3 DNA: TGTGCCATCCGCCAGGGGGCTGGGGAACAAGAGACCCAGTACTTC

clone size: once
D gene: .
V gene: TRBV5-6
J gene: TRBJ2-5
CDR3 protein: CASSPGGETQYF
CDR3 DNA: TGTGCCAGCAGCCCCGGTGGAGAGACCCAGTACTTC

clone size: .
D gene: .
V gene: TRBV4-3
J gene: TRBJ2-6
CDR3 protein: CASSQDPGPGANVLTF
CDR3 DNA: TGCGCCAGCAGCCAAGACCCGGGGCCTGGGGCCAACGTCCTGACTTTC

clone size: .
D gene: TRBD2
V gene: TRBV11-2
J gene: TRBJ2-5
CDR3 protein: CASSLGGGPQETQYF
CDR3 DNA: TGTGCCAGCAGCCTTGGGGGGGGTCCTCAAGAGACCCAGTACTTC

clone size: many
D gene: .
V gene: TRBV27
J gene: TRBJ1-2
CDR3 protein: CASSFPAGAGYTF
CDR3 DNA: TGTGCCAGCAGTTTCCCCGCGGGGGCTGGCTACACCTTC

clone size: few
D gene: TRBD1
V gene: TRBV7-3
J gene: TRBJ2-7
CDR3 protein: CASSPTGGDYYEQYF
CDR3 DNA: TGTGCCAGCAGCCCCACAGGGGGCGATTACTACGAGCAGTACTTC

clone size: .
D gene: TRBD1
V gene: TRBV15
J gene: TRBJ1-2
CDR3 protein: CATSRDPEGAGGYGYTF
CDR3 DNA: TGTGCCACCAGCAGAGACCCCGAGGGGGCGGGGGGCTATGGCTACACCTTC

clone size: .
D gene: .
V gene: TRBV4-3
J gene: TRBJ1-6
CDR3 protein: CASSRDPGDNSPLHF
CDR3 DNA: TGCGCCAGCAGCCGCGACCCGGGGGATAATTCACCCCTCCACTTT

clone size: .
D gene: .
V gene: TRBV2
J gene: TRBJ2-1
CDR3 protein: CASTEGPSLVQFF
CDR3 DNA: TGTGCCAGCACCGAAGGCCCCAGCTTGGTGCAGTTCTTC

clone size: .
D gene: .
V gene: TRBV5-1
J gene: TRBJ1-4
CDR3 protein: CASSLGSSNEKLFF
CDR3 DNA: TGCGCCAGCAGTTTGGGAAGTTCTAATGAAAAACTGTTTTTT

clone size: .
D gene: .
V gene: TRBV5-6
J gene: TRBJ1-3
CDR3 protein: CASSSTPGRQVLRNTIYF
CDR3 DNA: TGTGCCAGCAGCTCTACACCCGGGAGACAGGTGCTTAGAAACACCATATATTTT

clone size: .
D gene: .
V gene: TRBV5-5
J gene: TRBJ1-1
CDR3 protein: CASSLEGIGGTEAFF
CDR3 DNA: TGTGCCAGCAGCTTGGAAGGGATAGGGGGCACTGAAGCTTTCTTT

clone size: .
D gene: .
V gene: TRBV5-6
J gene: TRBJ2-7
CDR3 protein: CASSPQGSRDPPYEQYF
CDR3 DNA: TGTGCCAGCAGCCCCCAGGGGTCGCGGGACCCCCCCTACGAGCAGTACTTC

clone size: .
D gene: .
V gene: TRBV11-2
J gene: TRBJ1-1
CDR3 protein: CASRYMNTEAFF
CDR3 DNA: TGTGCCAGCAGGTACATGAACACTGAAGCTTTCTTT

clone size: .
D gene: .
V gene: TRBV2
J gene: TRBJ2-2
CDR3 protein: CASGAGELFF
CDR3 DNA: TGTGCCAGTGGGGCCGGGGAGCTGTTTTTT

clone size: few
D gene: .
V gene: TRBV4-1
J gene: TRBJ1-1
CDR3 protein: CASSGPGTEAFF
CDR3 DNA: TGCGCCAGCAGCGGACCGGGCACTGAAGCTTTCTTT

clone size: .
D gene: TRBD1
V gene: TRBV28
J gene: TRBJ1-1
CDR3 protein: CASSYGGQVGRNTEAFF
CDR3 DNA: TGTGCCAGCAGTTATGGGGGACAGGTTGGTCGGAACACTGAAGCTTTCTTT

clone size: once
D gene: .
V gene: TRBV14
J gene: TRBJ1-2
CDR3 protein: CASSQDPTPSDGYTF
CDR3 DNA: TGTGCCAGCAGCCAAGATCCTACCCCTTCGGATGGCTACACCTTC